This T cell receptor beta chain appears in the sequencing data of a study of blood T cell repertoires in COVID-19. Study as a whole: Sites in the United States, Italy and Spain provided acute and convalescent COVID-19 samples. Nucleic acid was either cDNA or gDNA, and it came from T cells, B-cell-depleted T cells, or PBMCs.

This clone was counted a single time. The data were produced by immunoSEQ multiplex PCR, yet TCRdb's version contains in-frame clones alone and is incomplete. This sample yields 100,000 to 150,000 clones, of which about 85% are seen a single time; 20% to 30% belongs to the top ten. Trimming took off 0 bases at V and 8 bases at J, with 12 bases between the two ends. The CDR3 extends over 14 amino acids. Germline loops: CDR1 SGDLS, CDR2 YYNGEE. This sequence originates from an elderly woman with acute or convalescent COVID-19. Sequences were obtained from peripheral blood. The chain employs TRBV9 and TRBJ2-1, with D possibly matching TRBD2 (7 bases). CDR3 nucleotides: TGTGCCAGCAGCGTAGACACAGGGAGGGATGAGCAGTTCTTC. Protein: CASSVDTGRDEQFF.